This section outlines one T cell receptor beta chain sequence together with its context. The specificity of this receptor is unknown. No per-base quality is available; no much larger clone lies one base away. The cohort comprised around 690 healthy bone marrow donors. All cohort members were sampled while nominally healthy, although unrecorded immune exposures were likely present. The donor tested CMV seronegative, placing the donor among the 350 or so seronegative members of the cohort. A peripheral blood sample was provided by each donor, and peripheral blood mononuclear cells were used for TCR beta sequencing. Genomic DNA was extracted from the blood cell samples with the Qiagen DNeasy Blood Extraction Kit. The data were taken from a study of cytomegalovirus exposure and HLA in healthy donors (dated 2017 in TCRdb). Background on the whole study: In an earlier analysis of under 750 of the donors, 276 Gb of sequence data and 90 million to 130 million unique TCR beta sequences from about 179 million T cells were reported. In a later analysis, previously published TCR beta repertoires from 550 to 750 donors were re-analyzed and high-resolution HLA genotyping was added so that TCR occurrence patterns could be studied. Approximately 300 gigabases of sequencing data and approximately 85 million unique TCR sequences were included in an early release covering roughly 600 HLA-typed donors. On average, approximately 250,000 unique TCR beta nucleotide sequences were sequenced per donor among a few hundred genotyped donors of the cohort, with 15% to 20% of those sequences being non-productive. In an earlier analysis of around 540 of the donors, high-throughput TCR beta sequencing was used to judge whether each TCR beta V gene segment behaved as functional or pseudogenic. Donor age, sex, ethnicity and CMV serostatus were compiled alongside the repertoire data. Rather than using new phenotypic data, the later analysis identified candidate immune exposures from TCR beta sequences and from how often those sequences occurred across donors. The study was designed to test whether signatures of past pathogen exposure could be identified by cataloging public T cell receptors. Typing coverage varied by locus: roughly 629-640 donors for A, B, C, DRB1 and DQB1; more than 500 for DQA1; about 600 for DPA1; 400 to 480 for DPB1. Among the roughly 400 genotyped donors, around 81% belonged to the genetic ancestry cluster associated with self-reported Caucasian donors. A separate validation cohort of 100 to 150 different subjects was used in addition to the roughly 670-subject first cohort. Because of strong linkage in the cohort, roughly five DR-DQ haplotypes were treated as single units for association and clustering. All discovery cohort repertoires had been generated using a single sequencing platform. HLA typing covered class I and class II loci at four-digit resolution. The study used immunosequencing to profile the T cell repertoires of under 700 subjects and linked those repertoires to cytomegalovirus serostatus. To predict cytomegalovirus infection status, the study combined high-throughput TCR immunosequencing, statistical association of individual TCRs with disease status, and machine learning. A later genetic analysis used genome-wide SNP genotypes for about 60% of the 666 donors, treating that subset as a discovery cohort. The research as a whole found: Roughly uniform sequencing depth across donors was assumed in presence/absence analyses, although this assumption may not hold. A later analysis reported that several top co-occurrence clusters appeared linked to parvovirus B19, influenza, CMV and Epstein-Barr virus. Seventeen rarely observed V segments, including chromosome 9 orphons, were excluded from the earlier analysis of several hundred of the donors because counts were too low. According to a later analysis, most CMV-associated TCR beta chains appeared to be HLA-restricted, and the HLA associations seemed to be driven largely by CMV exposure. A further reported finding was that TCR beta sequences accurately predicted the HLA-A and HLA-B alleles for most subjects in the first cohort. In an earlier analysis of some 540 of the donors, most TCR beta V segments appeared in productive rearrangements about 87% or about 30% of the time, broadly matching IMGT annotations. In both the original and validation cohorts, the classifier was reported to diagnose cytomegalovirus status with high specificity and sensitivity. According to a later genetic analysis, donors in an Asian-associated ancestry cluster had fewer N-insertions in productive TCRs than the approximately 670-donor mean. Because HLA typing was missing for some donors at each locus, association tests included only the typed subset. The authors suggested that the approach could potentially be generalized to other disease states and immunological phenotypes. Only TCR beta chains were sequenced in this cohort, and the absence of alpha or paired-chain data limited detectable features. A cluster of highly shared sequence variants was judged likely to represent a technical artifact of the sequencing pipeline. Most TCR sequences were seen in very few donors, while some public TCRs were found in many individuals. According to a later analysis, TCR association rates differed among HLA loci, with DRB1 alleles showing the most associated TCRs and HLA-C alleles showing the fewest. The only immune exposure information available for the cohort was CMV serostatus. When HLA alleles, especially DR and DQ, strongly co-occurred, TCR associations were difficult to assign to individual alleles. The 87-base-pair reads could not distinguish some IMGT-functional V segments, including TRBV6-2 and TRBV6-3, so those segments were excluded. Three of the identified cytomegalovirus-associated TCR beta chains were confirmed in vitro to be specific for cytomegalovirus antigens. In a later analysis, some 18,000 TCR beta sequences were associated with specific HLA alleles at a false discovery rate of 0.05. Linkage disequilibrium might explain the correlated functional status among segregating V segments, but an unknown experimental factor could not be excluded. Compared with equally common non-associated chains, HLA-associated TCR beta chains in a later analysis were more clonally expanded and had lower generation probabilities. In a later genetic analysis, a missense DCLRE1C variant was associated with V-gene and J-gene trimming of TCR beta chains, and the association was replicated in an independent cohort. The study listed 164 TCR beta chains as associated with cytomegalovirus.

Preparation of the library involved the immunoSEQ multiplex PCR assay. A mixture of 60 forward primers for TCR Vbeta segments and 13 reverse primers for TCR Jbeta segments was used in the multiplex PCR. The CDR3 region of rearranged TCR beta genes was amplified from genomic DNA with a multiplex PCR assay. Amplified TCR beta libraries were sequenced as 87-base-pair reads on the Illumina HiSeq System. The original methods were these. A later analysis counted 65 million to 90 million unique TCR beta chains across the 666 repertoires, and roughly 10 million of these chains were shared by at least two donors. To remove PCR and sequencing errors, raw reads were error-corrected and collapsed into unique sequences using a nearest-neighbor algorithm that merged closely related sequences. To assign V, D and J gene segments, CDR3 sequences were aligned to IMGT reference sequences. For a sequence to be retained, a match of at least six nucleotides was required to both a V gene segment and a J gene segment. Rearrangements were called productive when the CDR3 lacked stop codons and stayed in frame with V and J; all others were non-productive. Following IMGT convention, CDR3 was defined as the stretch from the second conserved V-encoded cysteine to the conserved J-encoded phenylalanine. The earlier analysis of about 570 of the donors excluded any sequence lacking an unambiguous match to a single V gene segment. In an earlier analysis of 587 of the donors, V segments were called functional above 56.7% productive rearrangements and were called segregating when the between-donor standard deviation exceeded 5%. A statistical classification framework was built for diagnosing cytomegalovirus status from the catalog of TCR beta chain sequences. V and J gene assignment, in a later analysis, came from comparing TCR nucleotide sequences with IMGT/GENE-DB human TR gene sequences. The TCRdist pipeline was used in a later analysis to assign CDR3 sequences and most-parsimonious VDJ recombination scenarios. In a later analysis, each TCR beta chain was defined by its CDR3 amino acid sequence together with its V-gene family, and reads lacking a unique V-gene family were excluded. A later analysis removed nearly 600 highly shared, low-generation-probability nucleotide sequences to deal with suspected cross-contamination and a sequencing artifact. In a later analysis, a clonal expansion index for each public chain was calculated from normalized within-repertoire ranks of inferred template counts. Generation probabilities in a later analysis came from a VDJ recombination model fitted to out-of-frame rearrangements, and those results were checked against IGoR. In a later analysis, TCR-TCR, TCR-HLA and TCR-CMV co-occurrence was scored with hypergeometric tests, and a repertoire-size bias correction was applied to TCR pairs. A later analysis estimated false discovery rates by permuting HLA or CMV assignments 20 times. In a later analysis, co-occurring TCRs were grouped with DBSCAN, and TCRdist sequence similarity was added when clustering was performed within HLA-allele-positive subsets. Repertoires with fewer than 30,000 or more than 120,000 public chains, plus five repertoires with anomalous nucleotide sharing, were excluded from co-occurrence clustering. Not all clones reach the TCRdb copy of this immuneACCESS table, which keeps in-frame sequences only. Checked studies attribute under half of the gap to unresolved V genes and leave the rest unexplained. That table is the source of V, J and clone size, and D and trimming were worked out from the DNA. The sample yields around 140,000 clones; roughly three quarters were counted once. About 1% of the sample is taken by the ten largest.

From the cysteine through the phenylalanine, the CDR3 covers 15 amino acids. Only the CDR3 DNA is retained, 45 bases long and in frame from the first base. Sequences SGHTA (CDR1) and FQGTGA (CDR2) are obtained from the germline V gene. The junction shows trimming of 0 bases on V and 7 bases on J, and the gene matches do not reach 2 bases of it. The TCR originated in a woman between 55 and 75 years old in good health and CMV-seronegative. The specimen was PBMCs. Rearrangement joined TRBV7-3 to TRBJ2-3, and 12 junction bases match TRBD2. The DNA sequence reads TGTGCCAGCAGCTTAACGACTAGCGGGAGCAATACGCAGTATTTT. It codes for CASSLTTSGSNTQYF.